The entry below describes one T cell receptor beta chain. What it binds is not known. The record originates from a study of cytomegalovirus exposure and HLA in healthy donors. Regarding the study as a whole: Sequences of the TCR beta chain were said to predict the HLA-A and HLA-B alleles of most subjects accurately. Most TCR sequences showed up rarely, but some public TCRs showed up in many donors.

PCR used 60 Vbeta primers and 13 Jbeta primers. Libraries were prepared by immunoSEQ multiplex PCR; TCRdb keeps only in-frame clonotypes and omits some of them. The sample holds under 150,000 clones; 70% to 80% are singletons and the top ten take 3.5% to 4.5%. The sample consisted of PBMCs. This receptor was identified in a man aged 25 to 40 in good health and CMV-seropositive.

The CDR3 DNA sequence: TGTGCCAGCAGCTCCTGGGGGGGGACCCTAATTGGAGATACGCAGTATTTT. As protein: CASSSWGGTLIGDTQYF. The chain uses TRBV7-3 and TRBJ2-3, with 7 bases aligning to TRBD2. Germline V gene sequence: CDR1 SGHTA, CDR2 FQGTGA. This CDR3 is built from 17 residues. J gave up 5 bases and V 4 bases, and 15 bases lay outside the gene matches.